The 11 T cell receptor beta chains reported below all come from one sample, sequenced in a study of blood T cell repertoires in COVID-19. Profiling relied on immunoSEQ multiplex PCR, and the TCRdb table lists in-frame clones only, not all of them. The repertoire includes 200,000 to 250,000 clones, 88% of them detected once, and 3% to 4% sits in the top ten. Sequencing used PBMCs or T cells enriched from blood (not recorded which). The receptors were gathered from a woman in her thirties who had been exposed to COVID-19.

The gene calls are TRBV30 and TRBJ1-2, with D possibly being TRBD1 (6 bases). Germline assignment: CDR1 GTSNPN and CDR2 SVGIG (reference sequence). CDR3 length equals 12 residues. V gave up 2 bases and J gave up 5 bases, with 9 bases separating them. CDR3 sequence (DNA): TGTGCCTGGAGTCTCCAGGGGTATGGCTACACCTTC. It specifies CAWSLQGYGYTF.

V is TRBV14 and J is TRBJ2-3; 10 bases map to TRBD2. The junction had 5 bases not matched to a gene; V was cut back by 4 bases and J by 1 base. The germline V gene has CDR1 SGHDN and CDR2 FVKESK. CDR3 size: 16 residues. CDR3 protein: CASSPAGTSGTDTQYF. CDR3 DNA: TGTGCCAGCAGCCCAGCCGGGACTAGCGGCACAGATACGCAGTATTTT.

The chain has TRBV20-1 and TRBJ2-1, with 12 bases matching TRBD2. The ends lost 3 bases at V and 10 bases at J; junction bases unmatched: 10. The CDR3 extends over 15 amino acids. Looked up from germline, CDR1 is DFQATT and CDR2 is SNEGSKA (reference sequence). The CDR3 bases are TGCAGTGCTAGTAACCTAGCGGGAGGGCCGGGGGAGCAGTTCTTC. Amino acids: CSASNLAGGPGEQFF.

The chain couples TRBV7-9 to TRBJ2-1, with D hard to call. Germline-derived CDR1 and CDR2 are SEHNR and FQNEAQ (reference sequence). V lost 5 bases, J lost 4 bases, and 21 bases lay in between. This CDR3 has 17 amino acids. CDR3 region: CASSPTPLWAVYNEQFF. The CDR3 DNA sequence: TGTGCCAGCAGCCCAACCCCCTTATGGGCAGTGTACAATGAGCAGTTCTTC.

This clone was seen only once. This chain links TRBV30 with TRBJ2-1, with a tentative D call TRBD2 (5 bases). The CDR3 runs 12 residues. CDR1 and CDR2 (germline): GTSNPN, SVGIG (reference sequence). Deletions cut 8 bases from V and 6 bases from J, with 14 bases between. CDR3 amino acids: CALSTKLNEQFF. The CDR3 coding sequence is TGTGCCCTCTCGACTAAACTCAATGAGCAGTTCTTC.

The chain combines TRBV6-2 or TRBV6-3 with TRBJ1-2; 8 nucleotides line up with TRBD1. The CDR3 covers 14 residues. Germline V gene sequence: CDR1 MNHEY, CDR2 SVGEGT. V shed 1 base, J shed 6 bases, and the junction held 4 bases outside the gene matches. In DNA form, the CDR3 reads TGTGCCAGCAGTTACTTTCAGGGGGCGCATGGCTACACCTTC. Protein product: CASSYFQGAHGYTF.

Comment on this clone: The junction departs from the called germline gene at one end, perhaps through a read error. CDR3 coding DNA: TGTGCCAGCAGCTTGACCAGCGGGAGGCATATAGGGGCCTTC. The encoded protein is CASSLTSGRHIGAF. The chain links TRBV5-6 to TRBJ2-7; 9 bases are shared with TRBD2. From germline, CDR1 is SGHDT and CDR2 YYEEEE. The CDR3 length is 14 residues.

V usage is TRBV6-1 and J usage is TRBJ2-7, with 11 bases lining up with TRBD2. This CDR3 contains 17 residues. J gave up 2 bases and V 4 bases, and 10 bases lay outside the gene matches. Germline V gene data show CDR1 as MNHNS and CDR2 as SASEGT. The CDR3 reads CASSATSGRLKPYEQYF. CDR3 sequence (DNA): TGTGCCAGCAGTGCCACTAGCGGGAGACTAAAACCCTACGAGCAGTACTTC.

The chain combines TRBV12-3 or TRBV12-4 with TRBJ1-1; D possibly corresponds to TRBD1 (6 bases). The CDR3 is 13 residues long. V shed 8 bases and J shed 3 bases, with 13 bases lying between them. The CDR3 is CASEGTSDTEAFF. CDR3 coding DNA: TGTGCCAGCGAAGGGACATCGGACACTGAAGCTTTCTTT.

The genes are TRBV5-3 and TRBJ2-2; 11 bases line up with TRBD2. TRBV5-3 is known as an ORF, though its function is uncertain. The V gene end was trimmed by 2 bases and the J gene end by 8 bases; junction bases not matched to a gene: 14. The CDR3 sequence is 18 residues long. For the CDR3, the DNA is TGTGCCAGAAGCTTTTGCCCCACCCTAGCGGGAGGATGGGGGGAGCTGTTTTTT. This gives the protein CARSFCPTLAGGWGELFF.

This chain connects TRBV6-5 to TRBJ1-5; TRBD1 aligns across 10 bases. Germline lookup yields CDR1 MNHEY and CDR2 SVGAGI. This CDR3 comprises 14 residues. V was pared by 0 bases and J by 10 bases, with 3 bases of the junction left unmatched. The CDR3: CASSYSGTGEPQHF. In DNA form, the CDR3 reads TGTGCCAGCAGTTACTCGGGGACAGGGGAACCCCAGCATTTT.